A single sample is the source of the 22 T cell receptor beta chains below, sequenced in a study of T cell responses to AZD1222 COVID-19 vaccine. Produced via immunoSEQ multiplex PCR; TCRdb's table is partial and in-frame only. The sample comprises roughly 180,000 clones, roughly 91% of which are singletons, and under 1.1% rests with the top ten. The sample was peripheral blood, taken 28 days after the second dose of the MenACWY control vaccine. These receptors all come from an adult who received the MenACWY meningococcal vaccine as a control.

V usage is TRBV12-3 or TRBV12-4 and J usage is TRBJ2-1; possibly TRBD2 for D (6 bases). This CDR3 comprises 13 residues. V lost 5 bases to trimming and J lost 4 bases, with 9 bases between them. CDR3 sequence reads: CASSDAGYNEQFF. In DNA form, the CDR3 reads TGTGCCAGCAGTGACGCGGGGTACAATGAGCAGTTCTTC.

This clone was detected a few times. The chain links TRBV25-1 to TRBJ1-2; 7 nucleotides agree with TRBD1. J gave up 4 bases and V 7 bases, and 15 bases lay outside the gene matches. Per the germline V gene, CDR1 is MGHDK and CDR2 is SYGVNS. CDR3 size: 16 residues. The CDR3 spells CASIGRAPTGSYGYTF. The CDR3 nucleotides are TGTGCCAGCATCGGCCGGGCTCCGACAGGGAGCTATGGCTACACCTTC.

The chain recombines TRBV28 with TRBJ1-2; tentatively, D is TRBD1 (5 bases). Germline CDR1 and CDR2: MDHEN and SYDVKM. The CDR3 loop spans 15 amino acids. V dropped 2 bases and J dropped 6 bases, with 16 bases sitting between them. Here the CDR3 reads CASSLEGLLSDGYTF. The CDR3 DNA follows: TGTGCCAGCAGTTTAGAGGGGCTCCTTTCCGATGGCTACACCTTC.

The V gene is TRBV9, the J gene TRBJ1-6; no definite D call. The CDR3 extends over 15 amino acids. With 3 bases removed from V and 4 bases from J, the gap between germline ends came to 11 bases. Germline lookup yields CDR1 SGDLS and CDR2 YYNGEE. Here the CDR3 reads CASSASGLYNSPLHF. CDR3 DNA sequence: TGTGCCAGCAGCGCTAGTGGACTATATAATTCACCCCTCCACTTT.

This clone showed up just once. The chain is built from TRBV29-1 and TRBJ2-7; D gene ambiguous. V was pared by 3 bases and J by 8 bases, with 11 bases between. CDR3 length equals 11 residues. Germline V lookup: CDR1 SQVTM, CDR2 ANQGSEA. CDR3 in amino acids: CSVDSGSKQYF. CDR3 DNA sequence: TGCAGCGTTGATTCGGGTAGCAAGCAGTACTTC.

V and J are TRBV19 and TRBJ2-7, with 8 bases that match TRBD2. The CDR3 is 14 amino acids. In germline, CDR1 is LNHDA, CDR2 SQIVND (reference sequence). Trimming at V came to 6 bases and at J to 6 bases, leaving 10 bases not matched to a gene. The CDR3 region has the DNA TGTGCCAGTAGATCCGGACACCGGGGGGGCGAGCAGTACTTC. Its translation is CASRSGHRGGEQYF.

The genes are TRBV28 and TRBJ1-5, with a weak D call TRBD1 (6 bases). The CDR3 length is 14 residues. V was clipped by 3 bases and J by 6 bases, with 12 bases between them. CDR1 is MDHEN and CDR2 is SYDVKM in the germline V gene. The CDR3 nucleotides read TGTGCCAGCAGTTTTCCAGGGGTGGCTCAGCCCCAGCATTTT. It yields the protein CASSFPGVAQPQHF.

This sequence joins TRBV5-4 and TRBJ1-2; no clear D. V gave up 2 bases and J gave up 7 bases, with 9 bases separating them. This CDR3 is 12 amino acids long. The V gene's germline CDR1 is SGHNT and CDR2 YYREEE (reference sequence). CDR3 DNA: TGTGCCAGCAGCTTAAGGGTCGGTGGCTACACCTTC. It encodes CASSLRVGGYTF.

As for this clone: Additional DNA sequences in this sample encode the identical CDR3. The chain is built from TRBV7-8 and TRBJ1-6, with 11 bases aligning to TRBD1. The trim removed 3 bases at V and 7 bases at J, leaving 2 bases unmatched. The CDR3 runs 15 residues. The germline CDR1 and CDR2 sequences are SGHVS and FQNEAQ. In nucleotides, the CDR3 is TGTGCCAGCAGCTTCGGACAGGGGGCCAATTCACCCCTCCACTTT. Its translation is CASSFGQGANSPLHF.

The chain has TRBV7-2 and TRBJ2-3; 8 bases line up with TRBD2. The V segment lost 5 bases and the J segment 2 bases; nucleotides outside the gene matches: 6. CDR3 length: 15 amino acids. CDR1 is SGHTA and CDR2 is FQGNSA in the germline V gene. The CDR3 DNA sequence: TGTGCCAGCAGCCCCGGGAGGGCAACCACAGATACGCAGTATTTT. As protein: CASSPGRATTDTQYF.

The rearrangement uses TRBV19 and TRBJ1-4; D is unresolved. This CDR3 spans 14 amino acids. V lost 3 bases and J lost 4, with 9 bases in between. Germline assignment: CDR1 LNHDA and CDR2 SQIVND (reference sequence). CDR3 in amino acids: CASSIGTNNEKLFF. CDR3 nucleotide sequence: TGTGCCAGTAGTATTGGAACAAATAATGAAAAACTGTTTTTT.

V gene TRBV12-3 or TRBV12-4 combines with J gene TRBJ2-1; D is perhaps TRBD2 (5 bases). This CDR3 has 12 amino acids. The germline V and J ends were trimmed by 3 bases and 9 bases, with 9 bases remaining between them. The CDR3 DNA reads TGTGCCAGCAGTTTGAGCGGTGGTGAGCAGTTCTTC. The encoded protein is CASSLSGGEQFF.

The V gene is TRBV6-5, the J gene TRBJ1-5, with D unclear. This CDR3 comprises 15 residues. The germline V and J ends were trimmed by 5 bases and 5 bases, with 16 bases remaining between them. CDR1 and CDR2 from the germline V gene are MNHEY and SVGAGI. The CDR3 sequence: CASSRGPSPDQPQHF. The CDR3 coding sequence is TGTGCCAGCAGTCGCGGCCCTTCGCCAGATCAGCCCCAGCATTTT.

The chain is built from TRBV5-1 and TRBJ1-4; D uncertain. The germline V and J ends were trimmed by 2 bases and 2 bases, with 10 bases remaining between them. CDR3 size: 15 residues. Germline CDR1 reads SGHRS; CDR2 reads YFSETQ. The CDR3 region is CASSFSRRTNEKLFF. CDR3 sequence (DNA): TGCGCCAGCAGCTTCTCCCGGAGGACTAATGAAAAACTGTTTTTT.

The V and J genes are TRBV4-1 and TRBJ1-4, with no clear D. This CDR3 contains 15 residues. V was pared by 1 base and J by 4 bases, with 10 bases between. Germline CDR1 reads MGHRA; CDR2 reads YSYEKL. Written as DNA, the CDR3 is TGCGCCAGCAGCCAAGTGCTTCAAATTAATGAAAAACTGTTTTTT. It yields the protein CASSQVLQINEKLFF.

V usage is TRBV19 and J usage is TRBJ2-3; no firm D call. The V end lost 1 base, the J end lost 4 bases, and 12 bases lay between the germline ends. CDR3 size: 15 residues. CDR1 LNHDA and CDR2 SQIVND come from the germline V gene (reference sequence). CDR3 loop: CASSIGARVSDTQYF. DNA of the CDR3: TGTGCCAGTAGTATAGGTGCCAGAGTGTCAGATACGCAGTATTTT. Using reference TRBV19 and TRBJ2-3 for the parts outside the CDR3, the full variable domain is DGGITQSPKYLFRKEGQNVTLSCEQNLNHDAMYWYRQDPGQGLRLIYYSQIVNDFQKGDIAEGYSVSREKKESFPLTVTSAQKNPTAFYLCASSIGARVSDTQYFGPGTRLTVL.

J is TRBJ1-6 and V is TRBV5-1, with D uncertain. From germline, CDR1 is SGHRS and CDR2 YFSETQ. V was clipped by 0 bases and J by 7 bases, with 8 bases between them. The CDR3 totals 14 residues. Here the CDR3 DNA reads TGCGCCAGCAGCTTGGCCCGGGAGAATTCACCCCTCCACTTT. Protein sequence: CASSLARENSPLHF.

The chain employs TRBV18 and TRBJ1-1; D may be TRBD1 (5 bases). The CDR3 is made up of 17 amino acids. CDR1 is KGHSH and CDR2 is LQKENI in the germline V gene. V was clipped by 0 bases and J by 0 bases, with 14 bases between them. In DNA, the CDR3 is TGTGCCAGCTCACCACCGATGGGGGGGGGTATGAACACTGAAGCTTTCTTT. Translated, it gives CASSPPMGGGMNTEAFF.

The CDR3 region has the DNA TGTGCCAGCAGCCCCAATCCTATGGGACACCCGAACACCGGGGAGCTGTTTTTT. The encoded protein is CASSPNPMGHPNTGELFF. V is TRBV7-8 and J is TRBJ1-3; D is possibly TRBD1 (6 bases). The last part of the DNA fits TRBJ2-2 better; the J call may be wrong. Per the germline V gene, CDR1 is SGHVS and CDR2 is FQNEAQ. This CDR3 has 18 amino acids.

The V call is TRBV6-5, the J call TRBJ2-7; the match to TRBD2 covers 7 bases. The CDR3 totals 14 residues. Germline CDR1 MNHEY, CDR2 SVGAGI. V shed 6 bases, J shed 4 bases, and the junction held 9 bases outside the gene matches. The CDR3 nucleotides are TGTGCCAGCAGCCCCGCGGGGGTGACTTACGAGCAGTACTTC. This encodes CASSPAGVTYEQYF.

The rearrangement uses TRBV19 and TRBJ1-1; D is unresolved. V was trimmed by 5 bases and J by 4 bases, leaving 17 bases between them. The CDR3 covers 15 residues. In germline, CDR1 is LNHDA, CDR2 SQIVND (reference sequence). Written as DNA, the CDR3 is TGTGCCAGTAGTTGGGAGGCGGGTCGGGCCACTGAAGCTTTCTTT. Translating gives CASSWEAGRATEAFF.

The chain has TRBV10-1 and TRBJ1-3, with D unresolved. V was clipped by 6 bases and J by 1 base, with 10 bases between them. The CDR3 covers 14 residues. CDR1 is WNHNN and CDR2 is SYGVQD in the germline V gene (reference sequence). The CDR3 is CASSRGNSGNTIYF. The CDR3 DNA reads as TGCGCCAGCAGCCGAGGGAATTCTGGAAACACCATATATTTT.